A selection of T cell receptor beta chains follows, all from one sample in a study of OX40 agonist ivuxolimab in advanced cancers. TCRdb's copy holds only in-frame clones and misses some; the assay was immunoSEQ multiplex PCR. The sample lists roughly 36,000 clones; roughly four fifths were seen once. This specimen consisted of CD4+ or CD8+ T cells sorted from blood, obtained in a trial of the OX40 agonist ivuxolimab. The receptors were gathered from an adult with an advanced solid tumor such as melanoma, head and neck, liver or kidney cancer. Both conserved end residues are part of each CDR3. Fields, in order: J gene, V gene, D gene, clone size, CDR3 protein, CDR3 DNA. D genes are given only for firm matches. Clone size is stated in some rows and not others, as once, few, many or a class when expanded.

j_gene: TRBJ1-3; v_gene: TRBV7-9; d_gene: NA; abundance: NA; CDR3aa: CASSNRRSSSGNTIYF; CDR3nt: TGTGCCAGCAGCAACAGGCGATCAAGCTCTGGAAACACCATATATTTT
j_gene: TRBJ2-7; v_gene: TRBV18; d_gene: NA; abundance: NA; CDR3aa: CASSPPGGRNYEQYF; CDR3nt: TGTGCCAGCTCACCCCCCGGGGGGCGCAATTACGAGCAGTACTTC
j_gene: TRBJ2-5; v_gene: TRBV6-5; d_gene: TRBD2; abundance: NA; CDR3aa: CASSLTSGFQETQYF; CDR3nt: TGTGCCAGCAGCCTGACTAGCGGGTTCCAAGAGACCCAGTACTTC
j_gene: TRBJ2-2; v_gene: TRBV13; d_gene: TRBD2; abundance: few; CDR3aa: CASSRPGLASTGELFF; CDR3nt: TGTGCCAGCAGCCGGCCCGGACTAGCGTCCACCGGGGAGCTGTTTTTT
j_gene: TRBJ1-5; v_gene: TRBV7-8; d_gene: NA; abundance: NA; CDR3aa: CASSLGRGDQPQHF; CDR3nt: TGTGCCAGCAGCTTAGGCCGAGGAGATCAGCCCCAGCATTTT
j_gene: TRBJ2-2; v_gene: TRBV7-9; d_gene: NA; abundance: NA; CDR3aa: CASSLGDDRTGELFF; CDR3nt: TGTGCCAGCAGCTTAGGGGATGATCGGACCGGGGAGCTGTTTTTT
j_gene: TRBJ1-1; v_gene: TRBV5-1; d_gene: NA; abundance: medium-sized; CDR3aa: CASSLRSTGNTEAFF; CDR3nt: TGCGCCAGCAGCCTAAGATCGACTGGGAACACTGAAGCTTTCTTT
j_gene: TRBJ2-7; v_gene: TRBV4-3; d_gene: NA; abundance: NA; CDR3aa: CASSQDLSGAGYEQYF; CDR3nt: TGCGCCAGCAGCCAAGATTTGTCGGGGGCTGGCTACGAGCAGTACTTC
j_gene: TRBJ1-1; v_gene: TRBV6-6; d_gene: NA; abundance: once; CDR3aa: CASSYSPYTEAFF; CDR3nt: TGTGCCAGCAGTTACTCGCCCTACACTGAAGCTTTCTTT
j_gene: TRBJ2-7; v_gene: TRBV6-5; d_gene: TRBD1; abundance: NA; CDR3aa: CASSAGTGRYEQYF; CDR3nt: TGTGCCAGCAGCGCCGGGACAGGGCGGTACGAGCAGTACTTC
j_gene: TRBJ2-5; v_gene: TRBV10-3; d_gene: TRBD2; abundance: few; CDR3aa: CAISGRGLAGGNQETQYF; CDR3nt: TGTGCCATCAGTGGGAGGGGACTAGCGGGGGGAAACCAAGAGACCCAGTACTTC
j_gene: TRBJ2-3; v_gene: TRBV5-5; d_gene: TRBD1; abundance: NA; CDR3aa: CASSLGYWTGGTDTQYF; CDR3nt: TGTGCCAGCAGCTTGGGGTATTGGACAGGGGGCACAGATACGCAGTATTTT
j_gene: TRBJ2-1; v_gene: TRBV13; d_gene: NA; abundance: few; CDR3aa: CASSFLGRAHNEQFF; CDR3nt: TGTGCCAGCAGCTTTTTGGGCAGGGCCCACAATGAGCAGTTCTTC
j_gene: TRBJ2-1; v_gene: TRBV6-5; d_gene: TRBD2; abundance: NA; CDR3aa: CASRKGLAGFNEQFF; CDR3nt: TGTGCCAGCAGAAAGGGACTAGCGGGATTCAATGAGCAGTTCTTC
j_gene: TRBJ1-1; v_gene: TRBV7-9; d_gene: NA; abundance: NA; CDR3aa: CASSLVSHLNTEAFF; CDR3nt: TGTGCCAGCAGCTTAGTTTCCCACTTGAACACTGAAGCTTTCTTT
j_gene: TRBJ2-1; v_gene: TRBV7-8; d_gene: NA; abundance: NA; CDR3aa: CASSAAEQFF; CDR3nt: TGTGCCAGCAGCGCGGCTGAGCAGTTCTTC
j_gene: TRBJ1-5; v_gene: TRBV6-1; d_gene: NA; abundance: NA; CDR3aa: CASSILDSNQPQHF; CDR3nt: TGTGCCAGCAGTATCCTAGATAGCAATCAGCCCCAGCATTTT
j_gene: TRBJ2-2; v_gene: TRBV7-6; d_gene: NA; abundance: few; CDR3aa: CASSPQNTGELFF; CDR3nt: TGTGCCAGCAGTCCTCAGAACACCGGGGAGCTGTTTTTT
j_gene: TRBJ2-5; v_gene: TRBV4-1; d_gene: TRBD2; abundance: NA; CDR3aa: CASSQILAGEPKSGGTQYF; CDR3nt: TGCGCCAGCAGCCAGATACTAGCGGGAGAACCAAAAAGCGGAGGGACCCAGTACTTC
j_gene: TRBJ1-2; v_gene: TRBV6-6; d_gene: NA; abundance: NA; CDR3aa: CASSSPAGGANYGYTF; CDR3nt: TGTGCCAGCAGTTCCCCCGCCGGGGGGGCTAACTATGGCTACACCTTC
j_gene: TRBJ2-1; v_gene: TRBV9; d_gene: TRBD2; abundance: NA; CDR3aa: CASSVIGSGKYEQFF; CDR3nt: TGTGCCAGCAGCGTAATCGGTAGCGGGAAGTATGAGCAGTTCTTC
j_gene: TRBJ1-5; v_gene: TRBV28; d_gene: TRBD1; abundance: NA; CDR3aa: CASRADRGISNQPQHF; CDR3nt: TGTGCCAGCAGGGCCGACAGGGGAATTAGCAATCAGCCCCAGCATTTT
j_gene: TRBJ1-6; v_gene: TRBV18; d_gene: NA; abundance: NA; CDR3aa: CASSPLGRGDPLHF; CDR3nt: TGTGCCAGCTCACCTCTCGGGCGCGGGGATCCCCTCCACTTT
j_gene: TRBJ1-1; v_gene: TRBV29-1; d_gene: TRBD1; abundance: NA; CDR3aa: CSVTFPGTGNAFF; CDR3nt: TGCAGCGTTACGTTCCCCGGGACAGGGAACGCTTTCTTT
j_gene: TRBJ2-1; v_gene: TRBV5-4; d_gene: NA; abundance: NA; CDR3aa: CASSSFSNEQFF; CDR3nt: TGTGCCAGCAGCTCTTTTTCCAATGAGCAGTTCTTC
j_gene: TRBJ2-1; v_gene: TRBV6-5; d_gene: TRBD1; abundance: NA; CDR3aa: CASSYGTGGRNEQFF; CDR3nt: TGTGCCAGCAGTTATGGGACAGGGGGGAGGAATGAGCAGTTCTTC
j_gene: TRBJ2-2; v_gene: TRBV21-1; d_gene: NA; abundance: NA; CDR3aa: CASSNWGENTGELFF; CDR3nt: TGTGCCAGCAGCAACTGGGGGGAGAACACCGGGGAGCTGTTTTTT
j_gene: TRBJ2-1; v_gene: TRBV5-6; d_gene: NA; abundance: NA; CDR3aa: CASSSLRGEQFF; CDR3nt: TGTGCCAGCAGCAGCCTAAGGGGAGAGCAGTTCTTC
j_gene: TRBJ1-2; v_gene: TRBV29-1; d_gene: NA; abundance: NA; CDR3aa: CSVAGGIGDVGYTF; CDR3nt: TGCAGCGTTGCGGGGGGTATAGGGGATGTGGGCTACACCTTC
j_gene: TRBJ2-5; v_gene: TRBV5-1; d_gene: NA; abundance: NA; CDR3aa: CASSFGQAQETQYF; CDR3nt: TGCGCCAGCAGCTTCGGGCAGGCCCAAGAGACCCAGTACTTC
j_gene: TRBJ1-4; v_gene: TRBV10-1; d_gene: TRBD1; abundance: NA; CDR3aa: CASSRQGADEKLFF; CDR3nt: TGCGCCAGCAGCCGACAGGGGGCTGATGAAAAACTGTTTTTT
j_gene: TRBJ2-2; v_gene: TRBV19; d_gene: TRBD2; abundance: NA; CDR3aa: CASSIEGLAPTTGELFF; CDR3nt: TGTGCCAGTAGTATAGAGGGACTAGCGCCCACCACCGGGGAGCTGTTTTTT
j_gene: TRBJ2-7; v_gene: TRBV6-5; d_gene: NA; abundance: NA; CDR3aa: CASSFPGLDEQYF; CDR3nt: TGTGCCAGCAGTTTCCCAGGGTTGGACGAGCAGTACTTC
j_gene: TRBJ1-5; v_gene: TRBV28; d_gene: TRBD1; abundance: NA; CDR3aa: CASTRDRGGNQPQHF; CDR3nt: TGTGCCAGCACACGGGACAGGGGTGGAAATCAGCCCCAGCATTTT
j_gene: TRBJ2-7; v_gene: TRBV4-1; d_gene: TRBD2; abundance: NA; CDR3aa: CASSQDRLAGGRVNYEQYF; CDR3nt: TGCGCCAGCAGCCAAGATAGGCTAGCGGGGGGGCGCGTAAACTACGAGCAGTACTTC
j_gene: TRBJ2-7; v_gene: TRBV2; d_gene: NA; abundance: NA; CDR3aa: CASSENWARREQYF; CDR3nt: TGTGCCAGCAGTGAAAATTGGGCCCGGAGGGAGCAGTACTTC
j_gene: TRBJ2-1; v_gene: TRBV11-2; d_gene: TRBD2; abundance: NA; CDR3aa: CASSFSGRALNEQFF; CDR3nt: TGTGCCAGCAGCTTTAGCGGGAGGGCCTTAAATGAGCAGTTCTTC
j_gene: TRBJ1-2; v_gene: TRBV11-2; d_gene: NA; abundance: few; CDR3aa: CASSLDGRGSFGRTF; CDR3nt: TGTGCCAGCAGCTTAGACGGCAGAGGAAGTTTTGGTCGCACCTTC
j_gene: TRBJ2-7; v_gene: TRBV6-5; d_gene: NA; abundance: NA; CDR3aa: CASSYDRQGYEQYF; CDR3nt: TGTGCCAGCAGTTACGACCGGCAGGGGTACGAGCAGTACTTC
j_gene: TRBJ2-7; v_gene: TRBV11-1; d_gene: TRBD1; abundance: NA; CDR3aa: CASSLETGNYPYEQYF; CDR3nt: TGTGCCAGCAGCTTAGAGACAGGGAACTATCCCTACGAGCAGTACTTC
j_gene: TRBJ1-3; v_gene: TRBV13; d_gene: TRBD1; abundance: NA; CDR3aa: CASSLDRKNHIYF; CDR3nt: TGTGCCAGCAGCTTGGACAGGAAAAATCACATATATTTT
j_gene: TRBJ2-3; v_gene: TRBV6-5; d_gene: NA; abundance: NA; CDR3aa: CASSYDQDTDTQYF; CDR3nt: TGTGCCAGCAGTTACGACCAAGATACAGATACGCAGTATTTT
j_gene: TRBJ2-7; v_gene: TRBV7-9; d_gene: NA; abundance: few; CDR3aa: CASSFSQGRREQYF; CDR3nt: TGTGCCAGCAGCTTCTCACAGGGTCGAAGGGAGCAGTACTTC
j_gene: TRBJ1-3; v_gene: TRBV5-1; d_gene: NA; abundance: NA; CDR3aa: CASSPRTDPLNSGNTIYF; CDR3nt: TGCGCCAGCAGCCCACGGACAGATCCCCTTAACTCTGGAAACACCATATATTTT
j_gene: TRBJ2-7; v_gene: TRBV6-5; d_gene: NA; abundance: few; CDR3aa: CASSWSYEQYF; CDR3nt: TGTGCCAGCAGTTGGTCCTACGAGCAGTACTTC
j_gene: TRBJ1-1; v_gene: TRBV6-5; d_gene: NA; abundance: NA; CDR3aa: CASSYRGGRRNTEAFF; CDR3nt: TGTGCCAGCAGTTACCGGGGGGGGAGAAGGAACACTGAAGCTTTCTTT
j_gene: TRBJ1-5; v_gene: TRBV7-9; d_gene: NA; abundance: NA; CDR3aa: CASSLGRGNNQPQHF; CDR3nt: TGTGCCAGCAGCTTGGGCAGGGGCAACAATCAGCCCCAGCATTTT
j_gene: TRBJ2-5; v_gene: TRBV6-1; d_gene: NA; abundance: NA; CDR3aa: CASSVIPRGGETQYF; CDR3nt: TGTGCCAGCAGTGTTATTCCGAGGGGTGGGGAGACCCAGTACTTC
j_gene: TRBJ1-2; v_gene: TRBV18; d_gene: NA; abundance: NA; CDR3aa: CASSEREEVGYTF; CDR3nt: TGTGCCAGCTCAGAAAGGGAGGAGGTTGGCTACACCTTC
j_gene: TRBJ2-4; v_gene: TRBV4-1; d_gene: TRBD2; abundance: once; CDR3aa: CASSQVTSGGRNIQYF; CDR3nt: TGCGCCAGCAGCCAAGTAACTAGCGGGGGGCGGAACATTCAGTACTTC
j_gene: TRBJ2-7; v_gene: TRBV11-3; d_gene: NA; abundance: NA; CDR3aa: CASSLTQTYEQYF; CDR3nt: TGTGCCAGCAGCTTAACACAGACCTACGAGCAGTACTTC
j_gene: TRBJ1-1; v_gene: TRBV10-2; d_gene: NA; abundance: NA; CDR3aa: CASSHRYGTEAFF; CDR3nt: TGCGCCAGCAGCCATAGATATGGCACTGAAGCTTTCTTT
j_gene: TRBJ1-1; v_gene: TRBV18; d_gene: NA; abundance: NA; CDR3aa: CASSPGGRDTEAFF; CDR3nt: TGTGCCAGCTCACCGGGGGGGAGGGACACTGAAGCTTTCTTT
j_gene: TRBJ1-2; v_gene: TRBV7-3; d_gene: NA; abundance: NA; CDR3aa: CASSLDYGYTF; CDR3nt: TGTGCCAGCAGCTTAGACTATGGCTACACCTTC
j_gene: TRBJ1-2; v_gene: TRBV7-3; d_gene: NA; abundance: NA; CDR3aa: CASSTGTAEHYTF; CDR3nt: TGTGCCAGCAGCACCGGGACCGCCGAGCACTACACCTTC